The source of this TCR beta chain is a study of CD8 T cells in ankylosing spondylitis. Germline CDR1 SEHNR, CDR2 FQNEAQ (reference sequence). Losses at the gene ends were 5 bases for V and 14 bases for J; bases not matched to a gene: 13. The CDR3 extends over 15 amino acids. Points from the study as a whole: A TCR beta motif made of several highly homologous variants seemed typical of ankylosing spondylitis blood.

Regarding this clonotype: Its antigen remains unknown.

Quantitative 5'-RACE with molecular barcodes was used to make the TCR beta libraries. TCRdb reprocessed the 5' RACE reads with MiXCR, giving one entry per CDR3 protein. The sample lists about 750,000 distinct CDR3 sequences, around a fifth occurring once. This chain links TRBV7-9 with TRBJ1-6; 9 bases agree with TRBD1. This clonotype was sampled from a male donor with ankylosing spondylitis. Sequencing used blood, either unsorted or a sorted T cell fraction (not recorded which). CDR3 nucleotide sequence: TGTGCCAGCAGCGTTGCGGGACAGGGTTCTCTATCCCTCCACTTT. Its translation is CASSVAGQGSLSLHF. Supplemented by reference TRBV7-9 and TRBJ1-6, the full variable domain reads DTGVSQNPRHKITKRGQNVTFRCDPISEHNRLYWYRQTLGQGPEFLTYFQNEAQLEKSRLLSDRFSAERPKGSFSTLEIQRTEQGDSAMYLCASSVAGQGSLSLHFGNGTRLTVT.